This T cell receptor beta chain was captured by sequencing in a study of cytomegalovirus exposure and HLA in healthy donors. Study details: The approximately 120 million unique TCR beta sequences, from about 180 million T cells, were found by an earlier analysis.

This clone was observed a handful of times. Its antigen is not identified. The length of the CDR3 is 17 residues. From germline, CDR1 is MRHNA and CDR2 SNTAGT. Trimming took 4 bases from V and 8 from J; bases not matched to a gene: 16. Study-level results: Most of the TCR beta V segments (in an earlier analysis) were productive either about 87% or about 30% of the time. With further analysis later on, most CMV-associated TCR beta chains appeared HLA-restricted. A missense variant in DCLRE1C was later tied to TCR beta V- and J-gene trimming.

The PCR was carried out with 60 Vbeta primers and 13 Jbeta primers. Produced via immunoSEQ multiplex PCR; TCRdb's table is partial and in-frame only. The sample lists under 110,000 clones, approximately 85% occurring once. The chain is built from TRBV6-4 and TRBJ1-4; TRBD1 matches 7 bases. The TCR comes from a man aged 25-45 years in good health and CMV-seronegative. The sample comprised PBMCs. CDR3 sequence reads: CASSGRQGRSWDEKLFF. In nucleotides, the CDR3 is TGTGCCAGCAGTGGGAGACAGGGACGATCCTGGGACGAAAAACTGTTTTTT.